This T cell receptor (beta chain) is drawn from a study of OX40 agonist ivuxolimab in advanced cancers. The data were produced by immunoSEQ multiplex PCR, yet TCRdb's version contains in-frame clones alone and is incomplete. This table has nearly 60,000 clones, 81% appearing once. V gave up 2 bases and J gave up 0 bases; unmatched junction bases: 4. The CDR3 loop spans 15 amino acids. The germline V gene encodes CDR1 SNHLY and CDR2 FYNNEI. The chain has TRBV2 and TRBJ2-7; 7 bases are shared with TRBD2. The sequencing used CD4+ or CD8+ T cells sorted from blood, collected in a trial of the OX40 agonist ivuxolimab. This TCR derives from an adult with an advanced solid tumor such as melanoma, head and neck, liver or kidney cancer. The CDR3 bases are TGTGCCAGCAGTGAAACTCGGGACTACTCCTACGAGCAGTACTTC. It codes for CASSETRDYSYEQYF.